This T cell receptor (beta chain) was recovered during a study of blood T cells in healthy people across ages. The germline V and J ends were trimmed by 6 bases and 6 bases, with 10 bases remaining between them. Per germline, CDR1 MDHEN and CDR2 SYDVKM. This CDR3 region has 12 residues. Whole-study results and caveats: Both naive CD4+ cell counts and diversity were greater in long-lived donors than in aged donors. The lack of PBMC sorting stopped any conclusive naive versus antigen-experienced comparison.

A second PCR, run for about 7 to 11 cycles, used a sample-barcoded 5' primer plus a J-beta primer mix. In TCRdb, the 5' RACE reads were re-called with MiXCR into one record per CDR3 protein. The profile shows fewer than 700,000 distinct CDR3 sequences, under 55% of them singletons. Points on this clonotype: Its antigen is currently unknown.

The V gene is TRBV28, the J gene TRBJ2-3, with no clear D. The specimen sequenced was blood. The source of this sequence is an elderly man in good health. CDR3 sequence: CASSPYRDTQYF. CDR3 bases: TGTGCCAGCAGCCCATATAGGGATACGCAGTATTTT.